This T cell receptor beta chain was sequenced for a study of T cells in Graves' hyperthyroidism and ophthalmopathy. In this sample, this clonotype turned up many times. The investigators amplified TCR beta CDR3 regions from RNA transcripts. The study used the HTBI primer set for a first-round RT-PCR of the TCR CDR3. TCRdb reprocessed the multiplex PCR reads via MiXCR and lists one record per CDR3 protein. The repertoire holds hundreds of thousands of distinct CDR3 sequences, with about 14% as singletons. The CDR3 extends over 16 amino acids. J was trimmed by 4 bases and V by 5 bases; bases with no gene match: 11.

The chain joins TRBV12-3 or TRBV12-4 to TRBJ2-3, with 8 bases that match TRBD2. Sequenced material: blood. The sequence was obtained from a man aged 18 to 29 with Graves' ophthalmopathy. CDR3 nucleotide sequence: TGTGCCAGCAGTGTAAACACGGGAGGGAGGGCAGATACGCAGTATTTT. This encodes CASSVNTGGRADTQYF.